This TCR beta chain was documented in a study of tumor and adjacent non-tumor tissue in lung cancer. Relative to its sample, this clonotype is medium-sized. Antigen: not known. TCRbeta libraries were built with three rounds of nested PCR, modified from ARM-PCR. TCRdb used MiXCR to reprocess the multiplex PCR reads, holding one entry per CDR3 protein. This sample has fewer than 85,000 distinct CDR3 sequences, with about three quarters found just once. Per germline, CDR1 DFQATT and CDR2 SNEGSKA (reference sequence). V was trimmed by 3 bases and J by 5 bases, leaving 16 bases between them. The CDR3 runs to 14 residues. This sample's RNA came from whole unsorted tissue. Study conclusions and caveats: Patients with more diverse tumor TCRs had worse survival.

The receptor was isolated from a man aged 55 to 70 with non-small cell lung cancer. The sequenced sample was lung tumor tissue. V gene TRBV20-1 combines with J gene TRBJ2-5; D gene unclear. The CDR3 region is CSASVGGEAETQYF. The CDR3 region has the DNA TGCAGTGCTAGCGTCGGTGGCGAAGCGGAGACCCAGTACTTC.